What follows describes a single TCR beta chain. As yet, its antigen is unknown. The table came from immunoSEQ multiplex PCR; TCRdb's copy has only in-frame clones and leaves some out. The sample carries 2.5 million or so clones, around 90% recorded once. This sample stems from a study of shared clonotypes between healthy human individuals. On the study more broadly: Three CD4 naive, three CD4 memory, two CD8 naive and one CD8 memory plate were used per donor.

The investigators split CD4+ cells into a CD45RA+ naive subset and a CD45RA-negative memory subset. General study points: As a rule, naive subsets had a larger estimated richness than memory subsets. Exclusively blood specimens were collected; tissue repertoires likely differ.

The receptor's source is a man aged 18 to 35 in good health. Sequences were obtained from naive CD4+ T cells sorted from blood. Subset meaning: CD45RA+ positively selected.

CDR3 sequence reads: CASSRGQATNGELFF. CDR3 coding DNA: TGTGCCAGCAGTCGGGGACAGGCGACTAACGGGGAGCTGTTTTTT. The chain combines TRBV6-6 with TRBJ2-2; 8 bases are a match to TRBD1. This CDR3 comprises 15 residues. The germline V gene encodes CDR1 MNHNY and CDR2 SVGAGI (reference sequence). Trimming cost V 5 bases and J 7 bases; bases outside gene matches: 9.